This T cell receptor beta chain appears in the sequencing data of a study of response to subunit inactivated influenza vaccine. The junction had 7 bases not matched to a gene; V was cut back by 4 bases and J by 3 bases. Germline assignment: CDR1 SGHKS and CDR2 YYEKEE (reference sequence). This CDR3 has 15 amino acids. A note on this clonotype: The antigen is unknown.

Study-level results: Authors suggested that a seasonal influenza vaccination recruits few new T cells each time.

TCRdb ran MiXCR on the RT-PCR reads and lists one entry per CDR3 protein. The profile covers roughly 760,000 distinct CDR3 sequences, with 21% appearing a single time and more than 8.5% taken by the ten largest. The clonotype was recovered from a man aged 45-65 years who received an inactivated influenza vaccine. Sequencing was performed on PBMCs from blood, taken 4 to 6 days after vaccination. The V call is TRBV5-5, the J call TRBJ2-7, with 10 positions matching TRBD1. The CDR3 sequence is CASSKGQGDVYEQYF. CDR3 DNA sequence: TGTGCCAGCAGCAAAGGACAGGGGGACGTCTACGAGCAGTACTTC.